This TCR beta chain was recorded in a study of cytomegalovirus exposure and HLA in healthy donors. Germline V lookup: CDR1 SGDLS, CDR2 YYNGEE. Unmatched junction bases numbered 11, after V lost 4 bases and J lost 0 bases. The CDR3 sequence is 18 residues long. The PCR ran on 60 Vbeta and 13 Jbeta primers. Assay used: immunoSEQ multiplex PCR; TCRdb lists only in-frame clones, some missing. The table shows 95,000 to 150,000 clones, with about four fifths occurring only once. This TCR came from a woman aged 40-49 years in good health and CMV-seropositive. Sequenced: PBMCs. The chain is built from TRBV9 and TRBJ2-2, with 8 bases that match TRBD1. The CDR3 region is CASSYPGGSNANTGELFF. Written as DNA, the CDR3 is TGTGCCAGCAGCTACCCAGGGGGCTCAAACGCGAACACCGGGGAGCTGTTTTTT. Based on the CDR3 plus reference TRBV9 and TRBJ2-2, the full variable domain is DSGVTQTPKHLITATGQRVTLRCSPRSGDLSVYWYQQSLDQGLQFLIQYYNGEERAKGNILERFSAQQFPDLHSELNLSSLELGDSALYFCASSYPGGSNANTGELFFGEGSRLTVL.